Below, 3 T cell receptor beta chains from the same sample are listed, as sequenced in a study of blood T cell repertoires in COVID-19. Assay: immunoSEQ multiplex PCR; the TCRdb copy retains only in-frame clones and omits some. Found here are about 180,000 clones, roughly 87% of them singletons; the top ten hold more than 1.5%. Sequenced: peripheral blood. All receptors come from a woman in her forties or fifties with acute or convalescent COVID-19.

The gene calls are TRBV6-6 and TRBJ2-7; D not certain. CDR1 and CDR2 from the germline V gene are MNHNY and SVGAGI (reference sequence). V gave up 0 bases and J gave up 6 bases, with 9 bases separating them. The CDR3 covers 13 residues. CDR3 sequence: CASSYSEVSEQYF. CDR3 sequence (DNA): TGTGCCAGCAGTTACTCTGAGGTCTCCGAGCAGTACTTC.

The chain's CDR3 is CATSRDSKQGTYGYTF. For the CDR3, the DNA is TGTGCCACCAGCAGAGATTCCAAACAGGGGACCTATGGCTACACCTTC. The chain joins TRBV15 to TRBJ1-2; 7 bases are shared with TRBD1. The CDR3 runs to 16 residues. Germline CDR1 is LNHNV and CDR2 is YYDKDF (reference sequence). The trim removed 0 bases at V and 4 bases at J, leaving 8 bases unmatched. The full variable domain, with the rest looked up from reference TRBV15 and TRBJ1-2, is DAMVIQNPRYQVTQFGKPVTLSCSQTLNHNVMYWYQQKSSQAPKLLFHYYDKDFNNEADTPDNFQSRRPNTSFCFLDIRSPGLGDTAMYLCATSRDSKQGTYGYTFGSGTRLTVV.

DNA for the CDR3: TGTGCCAGCAGTTACTCGGACAGGGGGCAGGGCTACACCTTC. Amino acid sequence: CASSYSDRGQGYTF. The chain is built from TRBV6-5 and TRBJ1-2; TRBD1 agrees at 11 bases. V lost 0 bases, J lost 8 bases, and 2 bases stayed unmatched. Germline CDR1 MNHEY, CDR2 SVGAGI. The CDR3 is 14 residues long.